The rows below give T cell receptor beta chains drawn from one sample of a study of T cell responses to AZD1222 COVID-19 vaccine. Generated by immunoSEQ multiplex PCR, the TCRdb table keeps only in-frame clones and is missing some. Here the sample spans 120,000 to 150,000 clones, approximately 90% being singletons. The input for sequencing was peripheral blood, taken 28 days after the second AZD1222 dose. These receptors were taken from an adult who received the AZD1222 COVID-19 vaccine. CDR3s include the opening cysteine and the closing phenylalanine or tryptophan. Fields, in order: V gene, D gene, CDR3 length, J gene, clone size, CDR3 DNA, CDR3 protein. A D gene is named only where the DNA matches it firmly. Expanded clones are given a class, and other clones once, few, many or no size at all.

>TRBV6-5|-|15|TRBJ2-2|-
TGTGCCAGCAGTTACTCGCCGGATATGACCGGGGAGCTGTTTTTT
CASSYSPDMTGELFF
>TRBV9|TRBD2|18|TRBJ2-5|-
TGTGCCAGCAGCGTAGCTGGGACTAGCGGGGGGATACAAGAGACCCAGTACTTC
CASSVAGTSGGIQETQYF
>TRBV6-2/TRBV6-3|TRBD1|14|TRBJ1-1|-
TGTGCCAGCAGTCCAGGGGGTTGGAACACTGAAGCTTTCTTT
CASSPGGWNTEAFF
>TRBV6-5|TRBD1|14|TRBJ1-6|once
TGTGCCAGCAGTTCCTCCGGACAGGGTTCACCCCTCCACTTT
CASSSSGQGSPLHF
>TRBV5-5|-|15|TRBJ1-3|-
TGTGCCAGCAGCCCCGCGGTCGCCACTGGAAACACCATATATTTT
CASSPAVATGNTIYF
>TRBV6-5|TRBD1|15|TRBJ1-2|-
TGTGCCAGCAGTTACTACTCAGGGGGCCGCGGTGGCTACACCTTC
CASSYYSGGRGGYTF
>TRBV7-9|-|15|TRBJ1-1|-
TGTGCCAGCAGCCCTAGTGCATTGGGTTACACTGAAGCTTTCTTT
CASSPSALGYTEAFF
>TRBV7-2|TRBD2|18|TRBJ2-7|-
TGTGCCAGCAGCCCCACAGGACTAGCGGGAGTCTCTCCCTACGAGCAGTACTTC
CASSPTGLAGVSPYEQYF
>TRBV19|TRBD1|16|TRBJ1-4|-
TGTGCCAGTAGTATAGATTCGACAGGGGAGGGTGAAAAACTGTTTTTT
CASSIDSTGEGEKLFF
>TRBV7-2|-|13|TRBJ2-1|-
TGTGCCAGCAGCTTCATGCGAGACAATGAGCAGTTCTTC
CASSFMRDNEQFF
>TRBV11-2|TRBD1|18|TRBJ2-1|-
TGTGCCAGCAGCTTAGATTCCCTGGGGTGGGCAGGGGGCAATGAGCAGTTCTTC
CASSLDSLGWAGGNEQFF
>TRBV9|-|14|TRBJ1-3|few
TGTGCCAGCAGCGTAGCCCTCTCTGGAAACACCATATATTTT
CASSVALSGNTIYF
>TRBV5-1|TRBD1|14|TRBJ2-5|-
TGCGCCAGCAGCTCACAGGGGACGGGAGAGACCCAGTACTTC
CASSSQGTGETQYF